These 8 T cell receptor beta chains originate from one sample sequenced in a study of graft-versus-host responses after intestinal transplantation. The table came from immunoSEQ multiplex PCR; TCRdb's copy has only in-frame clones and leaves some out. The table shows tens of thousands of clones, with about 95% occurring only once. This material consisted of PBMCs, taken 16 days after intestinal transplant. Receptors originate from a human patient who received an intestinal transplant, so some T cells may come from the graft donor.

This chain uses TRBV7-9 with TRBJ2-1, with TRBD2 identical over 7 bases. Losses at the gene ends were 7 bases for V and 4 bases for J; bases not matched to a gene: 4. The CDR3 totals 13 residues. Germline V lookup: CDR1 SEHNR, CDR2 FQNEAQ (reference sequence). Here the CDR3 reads CASTAAGYNEQFF. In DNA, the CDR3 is TGTGCCAGCACGGCAGCGGGGTACAATGAGCAGTTCTTC.

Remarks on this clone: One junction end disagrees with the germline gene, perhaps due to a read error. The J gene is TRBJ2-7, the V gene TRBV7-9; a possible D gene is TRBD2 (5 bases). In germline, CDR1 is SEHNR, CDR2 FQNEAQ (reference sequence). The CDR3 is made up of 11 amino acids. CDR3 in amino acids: CASSLANEQYF. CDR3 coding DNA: TGTGCCAGCAGCCTAGCCAACGAGCAGTACTTC.

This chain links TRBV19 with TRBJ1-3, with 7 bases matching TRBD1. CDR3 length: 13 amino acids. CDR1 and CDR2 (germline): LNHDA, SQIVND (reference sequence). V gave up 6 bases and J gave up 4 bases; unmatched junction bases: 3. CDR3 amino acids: CASRPTGGNTIYF. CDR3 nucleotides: TGTGCCAGTAGACCGACAGGGGGAAACACCATATATTTT.

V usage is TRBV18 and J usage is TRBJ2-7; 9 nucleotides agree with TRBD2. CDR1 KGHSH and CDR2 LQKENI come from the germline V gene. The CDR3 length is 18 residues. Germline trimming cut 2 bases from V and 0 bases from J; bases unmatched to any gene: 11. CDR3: CASSPESLAGISSYEQYF. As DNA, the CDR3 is TGTGCCAGCTCACCAGAGAGTCTAGCGGGGATCAGCTCCTACGAGCAGTACTTC.

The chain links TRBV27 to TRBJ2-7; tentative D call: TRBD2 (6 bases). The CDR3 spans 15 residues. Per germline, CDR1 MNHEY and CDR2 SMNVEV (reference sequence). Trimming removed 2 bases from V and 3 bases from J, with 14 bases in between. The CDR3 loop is CASSLRPPGVYEQYF. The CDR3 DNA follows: TGTGCCAGCAGTTTAAGGCCGCCGGGGGTCTACGAGCAGTACTTC.

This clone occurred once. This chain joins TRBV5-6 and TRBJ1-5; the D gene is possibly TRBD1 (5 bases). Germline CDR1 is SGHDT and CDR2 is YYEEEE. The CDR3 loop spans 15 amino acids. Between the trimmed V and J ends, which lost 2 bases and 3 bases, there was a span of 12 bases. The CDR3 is CASSFGRENNQPQHF. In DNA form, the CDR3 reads TGTGCCAGCAGCTTCGGCAGGGAGAACAATCAGCCCCAGCATTTT. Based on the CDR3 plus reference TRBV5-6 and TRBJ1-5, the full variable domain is DAGVTQSPTHLIKTRGQQVTLRCSPKSGHDTVSWYQQALGQGPQFIFQYYEEEERQRGNFPDRFSGHQFPNYSSELNVNALLLGDSALYLCASSFGRENNQPQHFGDGTRLSIL.

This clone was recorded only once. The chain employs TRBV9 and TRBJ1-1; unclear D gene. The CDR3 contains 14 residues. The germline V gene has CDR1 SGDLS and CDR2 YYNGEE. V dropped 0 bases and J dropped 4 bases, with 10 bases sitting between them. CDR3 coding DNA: TGTGCCAGCAGCGTAGCTGGGCCAGCCACTGAAGCTTTCTTT. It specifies CASSVAGPATEAFF.

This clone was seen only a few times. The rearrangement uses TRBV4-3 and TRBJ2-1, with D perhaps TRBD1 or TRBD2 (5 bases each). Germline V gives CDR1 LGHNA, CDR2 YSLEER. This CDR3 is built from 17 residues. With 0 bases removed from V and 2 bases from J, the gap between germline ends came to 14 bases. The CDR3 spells CASSQDSAGTAYNEQFF. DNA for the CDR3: TGCGCCAGCAGCCAAGATTCCGCAGGGACGGCCTACAATGAGCAGTTCTTC.